In its sample, the clone carrying this T cell receptor (beta chain) was seen a few times. The antigen is not known. This entry is derived from a study of T cell repertoires in cytomegalovirus infection. Study summary: Researchers turned to recently identified HLA-C-restricted CMV epitopes as well as well-studied HLA-B-restricted ones. Public TCR beta signatures marked donors with CMV infection and the matching HLA.

Findings and caveats of the study: Ex vivo, HLA-C-restricted CMV-specific TCR beta clonotypes prevailed over the rest of the response.

TCRdb re-derived calls from the reads in MiXCR, one entry per CDR3 protein. Of about 900,000 distinct CDR3 sequences listed, around a third are singletons. Germline loops: CDR1 SEHNR, CDR2 FQNEAQ (reference sequence). Trimming cost V 1 base and J 2 bases, with 14 bases left between them. CDR3 length equals 16 residues. The chain recombines TRBV7-9 with TRBJ1-1, with D possibly TRBD1 on 6 matching bases. The origin of this receptor is a human donor in good health (CMV status not recorded). Some clones in this sample may be carry-over from other donors' samples. The sequenced sample was cultured CD8+ T cells from PBMCs, obtained from culture after CMV antigen stimulation. This CDR3 is CASSLGLRTDNTEAFF. Here the CDR3 DNA reads TGTGCCAGCAGCTTAGGGCTGAGGACAGATAACACTGAAGCTTTCTTT.